The clone carrying this T cell receptor (beta chain) was found once. This sample was taken from a study of blood T cell repertoires in COVID-19. On the study more broadly: T cells, B-cell-depleted T cells, or PBMCs provided the cDNA or gDNA that served as material.

Authors' analysis steps: How many nucleated cells were present was estimated from reference gene primer amplification. Generated by immunoSEQ multiplex PCR, the TCRdb table keeps only in-frame clones and is missing some. That table supplies the V and J calls and clone size; D and trimming were determined from the DNA. The sample lists about 120,000 clones; roughly four fifths were seen once. Trimming shortened V by 5 bases and J by 7 bases, and 18 bases separated the two germline ends. Germline V CDR1 and CDR2: SNHLY, FYNNEI. This CDR3 spans 16 amino acids. The TCR was taken from a man aged 55 to 69 with acute or convalescent COVID-19. The genes are TRBV2 and TRBJ1-6; possibly TRBD1 for D (6 bases). Sequenced: peripheral blood. Here the CDR3 reads CASSRVGALRNSPLHF. The CDR3, as DNA: TGTGCCAGCAGTAGGGTGGGGGCCCTTAGGAATTCACCCCTCCACTTT. The variable domain in full, with the rest retrieved from reference TRBV2 and TRBJ1-6, is EPEVTQTPSHQVTQMGQEVILRCVPISNHLYFYWYRQILGQKVEFLVSFYNNEISEKSEIFDDQFSVERPDGSNFTLKIRSTKLEDSAMYFCASSRVGALRNSPLHFGNGTRLTVT.